These 16 T cell receptor beta chains were sequenced from one sample in a study of T cells in Graves' hyperthyroidism and ophthalmopathy. RNA transcripts were the template for amplifying TCR beta CDR3 regions. The HTBI primer set served for first-round RT-PCR of the TCR CDR3. TCRdb reprocessed the multiplex PCR reads with MiXCR, giving one entry per CDR3 protein. The profile covers some 360,000 distinct CDR3 sequences, with over 15% appearing a single time and roughly a sixth taken by the ten largest. Specimen: blood. The receptors shown here come from a woman aged 40-49 years with Graves' ophthalmopathy.

This clonotype was seen repeatedly, ten times or more. The chain carries TRBV27 and TRBJ1-1; D possibly corresponds to TRBD1 (5 bases). The CDR3 runs to 15 residues. Germline values: CDR1 MNHEY, CDR2 SMNVEV (reference sequence). Trimming shortened V by 0 bases and J by 6 bases, and 14 bases separated the two germline ends. The CDR3 bases are TGTGCCAGCAGTTTATCGCCGACCATCAGGGCTGAAGCTTTCTTT. It translates to CASSLSPTIRAEAFF.

This clonotype appeared many times. The chain uses TRBV11-2 and TRBJ2-7; a possible D gene is TRBD2 (6 bases). This CDR3 is built from 16 residues. Germline assignment: CDR1 SGHAT and CDR2 FQNNGV. V lost 0 bases and J 0 bases, leaving 12 bases between the germline ends. The CDR3 here is CASSLDSGDYSYEQYF. The CDR3, as DNA: TGTGCCAGCAGCTTAGATTCGGGAGACTACTCCTACGAGCAGTACTTC. The full variable domain, in which reference TRBV11-2 and TRBJ2-7 provide the parts outside the CDR3, is EAGVAQSPRYKIIEKRQSVAFWCNPISGHATLYWYQQILGQGPKLLIQFQNNGVVDDSQLPKDRFSAERLKGVDSTLKIQPAKLEDSAVYLCASSLDSGDYSYEQYFGPGTRLTVT.

A remark on this clonotype: Since the CDR3 does not end with the conserved phenylalanine or tryptophan, this likely comes from a read error. The rearrangement links TRBV5-1 to TRBJ1-1; no clear D gene. The germline V gene has CDR1 SGHRS and CDR2 YFSETQ. V was pared by 2 bases and J by 1 base, with 9 bases between. The CDR3 covers 14 residues. Written as DNA, the CDR3 is TGCGCCAGCAGCTTTTCAAGCGGGAACACTGAAGCTTTCTCT. Translating gives CASSFSSGNTEAFS.

The CDR3 DNA sequence: TGTGCCAGCAGCCCACGGACTAGCGGGAGGGACTACGAGCAGTACTTC. This encodes CASSPRTSGRDYEQYF. This rearrangement joins TRBV11-2 to TRBJ2-7, with 15 positions matching TRBD2. CDR1 SGHAT and CDR2 FQNNGV come from the germline V gene. This CDR3 is 16 amino acids long. Losses at the gene ends were 5 bases for V and 3 bases for J; bases not matched to a gene: 5. The full variable domain, its missing parts supplied by reference TRBV11-2 and TRBJ2-7, is EAGVAQSPRYKIIEKRQSVAFWCNPISGHATLYWYQQILGQGPKLLIQFQNNGVVDDSQLPKDRFSAERLKGVDSTLKIQPAKLEDSAVYLCASSPRTSGRDYEQYFGPGTRLTVT.

The chain is built from TRBV6-2 or TRBV6-3 and TRBJ1-5, with D uncertain. The CDR3 length is 14 residues. Germline CDR1 is MNHEY and CDR2 is SVGEGT. The V gene lost 3 bases and the J gene lost 3 bases, with 9 bases spanning the gap. DNA of the CDR3: TGTGCCAGCAGTTATTGGGCAGACAATCAGCCCCAGCATTTT. It is translated as CASSYWADNQPQHF.

This clonotype has a count of ten or more. V is TRBV18 and J is TRBJ2-5, with D possibly TRBD1 on 6 matching bases. CDR3 length: 16 residues. CDR1 is KGHSH, CDR2 LQKENI, per germline. The V gene lost 2 bases and the J gene lost 3 bases, with 16 bases spanning the gap. The CDR3 DNA reads TGTGCCAGCTCACCAATTGGACTCAGGGGAAAAGAGACCCAGTACTTC. It is translated as CASSPIGLRGKETQYF. Full variable domain (remainder filled in from reference TRBV18 and TRBJ2-5): NAGVMQNPRHLVRRRGQEARLRCSPMKGHSHVYWYRQLPEEGLKFMVYLQKENIIDESGMPKERFSAEFPKEGPSILRIQQVVRGDSAAYFCASSPIGLRGKETQYFGPGTRLLVL.

In this sample, this clonotype turned up many times. The chain links TRBV6-5 to TRBJ2-5; 8 bases map to TRBD2. Per germline, CDR1 MNHEY and CDR2 SVGAGI. V shed 4 bases, J shed 4 bases, and the junction held 5 bases outside the gene matches. This CDR3 region has 14 residues. For the CDR3, the DNA is TGTGCCAGCAGTTCGGGACTAGGGGGAGAGACCCAGTACTTC. The encoded protein is CASSSGLGGETQYF.

There are many counts of this clonotype. This chain links TRBV18 with TRBJ2-7; 8 bases are a match to TRBD1. Germline CDR1 KGHSH, CDR2 LQKENI. The J segment lost 3 bases and the V segment lost 5 bases, leaving 9 bases of the junction unmatched. The CDR3 sequence is 15 residues long. CDR3 nucleotides: TGTGCCAGCTCAAGCCCGACAGGGGCGAACTACGAGCAGTACTTC. Translation gives CASSSPTGANYEQYF.

V is TRBV20-1 and J is TRBJ1-2; no definite D call. CDR3 length: 9 residues. Per germline, CDR1 DFQATT and CDR2 SNEGSKA (reference sequence). The CDR3 nucleotides read TGCACTGCCGTTCGGGGCTACACCTTC. Its protein is CTAVRGYTF.

CDR3 sequence reads: CASSFSATQETQYF. CDR3 in DNA: TGTGCCAGCAGTTTTTCGGCAACTCAAGAGACCCAGTACTTC. The chain combines TRBV12-3 or TRBV12-4 with TRBJ2-5, with D unclear. The CDR3 runs 14 residues. Trimming shortened V by 3 bases and J by 2 bases, and 10 bases separated the two germline ends.

This clonotype was observed many times. The V and J genes are TRBV10-1 and TRBJ2-2; perhaps TRBD1 as D (5 bases). This CDR3 contains 16 residues. Germline V gives CDR1 WNHNN, CDR2 SYGVQD (reference sequence). Trimming stripped 3 bases from V and 0 bases from J, with 11 bases between. CDR3 bases: TGCGCCAGCAGTGAATCAAGGGGATCGAACACCGGGGAGCTGTTTTTT. Its translation is CASSESRGSNTGELFF.

This clonotype was detected only a few times. One base away lies a much larger clone, so this may be a sequencing read error. The genes are TRBV19 and TRBJ2-7, with a weak D call TRBD1 (6 bases). The germline V gene has CDR1 LNHDA and CDR2 SQIVND (reference sequence). CDR3 size: 13 residues. Deletions cut 1 base from V and 6 bases from J, with 10 bases between. CDR3 in amino acids: CASSIGGQSEQYF. The CDR3 region has the DNA TGTGCCAGTAGTATAGGCGGACAGAGCGAGCAGTACTTC.

This clonotype appeared many times. V and J are TRBV6-5 and TRBJ2-7, with D tentatively TRBD1 (5 bases). V was clipped by 2 bases and J by 2 bases, with 10 bases between them. CDR1 and CDR2 (germline): MNHEY, SVGAGI. This CDR3 contains 14 residues. CDR3 nucleotides: TGTGCCAGCAGTTACGGGGCAGGACCCTACGAGCAGTACTTC. Protein: CASSYGAGPYEQYF.

The genes are TRBV6-1 and TRBJ2-5; 11 nucleotides align to TRBD2. Losses at the gene ends were 5 bases for V and 3 bases for J; bases not matched to a gene: 5. In germline, CDR1 is MNHNS, CDR2 SASEGT. The CDR3 is 15 residues long. CDR3: CASSPPTSGKETQYF. DNA for the CDR3: TGTGCCAGCAGTCCACCGACTAGCGGGAAAGAGACCCAGTACTTC.

Many counts were recorded for this clonotype. The chain has TRBV29-1 and TRBJ2-2; TRBD1 might be the D (6 bases). Germline-derived CDR1 and CDR2 are SQVTM and ANQGSEA. V lost 5 bases and J lost 5, with 21 bases in between. The CDR3 has 16 residues. CDR3 nucleotides: TGCAGCGTTATTAATTTCGACAGGAGCGCAACCGGGGAGCTGTTTTTT. This encodes CSVINFDRSATGELFF.

This clonotype was found a few times. The CDR3 sequence is CASSYSQGGANIQYF. For the CDR3, the DNA is TGTGCCAGCAGTTACTCGCAGGGGGGGGCTAACATTCAGTACTTC. The chain links TRBV6-5 to TRBJ2-4, with D perhaps TRBD1 or TRBD2 (7 bases each). CDR3 length: 15 amino acids. Germline lookup yields CDR1 MNHEY and CDR2 SVGAGI. Trimming removed 0 bases from V and 7 bases from J, with 13 bases in between.